Here is one T cell receptor beta chain with its context. The data were obtained in a study of blood T cell repertoires in COVID-19. Donors of Cohort 3 who recovered were those that had two negative PCRs, clearance, or symptom resolution. The CDR3 is 14 amino acids. In germline, CDR1 is SGHKS, CDR2 YYEKEE (reference sequence). Trimming took 4 bases from V and 2 from J, leaving 10 bases between them. Clones were sequenced by immunoSEQ multiplex PCR, and TCRdb holds only the in-frame ones, with some missing. The data contain roughly 370,000 clones, around nine tenths of them singletons. The sample taken for sequencing was PBMCs or T cells enriched from blood (not recorded which). This TCR came from a woman aged 45 to 65 who had recovered from COVID-19. J is TRBJ2-1 and V is TRBV5-5, with a weak D call TRBD1 (6 bases). The CDR3 DNA reads as TGTGCCAGCAGCCGTGGGGGCGCCTACAATGAGCAGTTCTTC. Its translation is CASSRGGAYNEQFF.